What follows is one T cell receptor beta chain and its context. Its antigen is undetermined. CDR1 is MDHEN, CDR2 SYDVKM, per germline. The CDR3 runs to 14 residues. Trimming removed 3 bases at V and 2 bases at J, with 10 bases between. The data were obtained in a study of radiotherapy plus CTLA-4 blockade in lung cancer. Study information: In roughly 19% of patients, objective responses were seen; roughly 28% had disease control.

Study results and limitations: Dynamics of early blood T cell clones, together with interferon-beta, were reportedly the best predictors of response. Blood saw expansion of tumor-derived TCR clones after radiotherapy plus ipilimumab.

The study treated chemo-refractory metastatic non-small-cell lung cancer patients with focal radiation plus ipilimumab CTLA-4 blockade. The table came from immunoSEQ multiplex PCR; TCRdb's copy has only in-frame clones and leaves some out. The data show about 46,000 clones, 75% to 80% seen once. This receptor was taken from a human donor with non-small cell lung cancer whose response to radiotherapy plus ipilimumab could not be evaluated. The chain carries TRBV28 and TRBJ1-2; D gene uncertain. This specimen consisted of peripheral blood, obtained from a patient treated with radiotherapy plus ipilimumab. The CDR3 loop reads CASSFGPLNYGYTF. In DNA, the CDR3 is TGTGCCAGCAGTTTCGGTCCGTTAAACTATGGCTACACCTTC.